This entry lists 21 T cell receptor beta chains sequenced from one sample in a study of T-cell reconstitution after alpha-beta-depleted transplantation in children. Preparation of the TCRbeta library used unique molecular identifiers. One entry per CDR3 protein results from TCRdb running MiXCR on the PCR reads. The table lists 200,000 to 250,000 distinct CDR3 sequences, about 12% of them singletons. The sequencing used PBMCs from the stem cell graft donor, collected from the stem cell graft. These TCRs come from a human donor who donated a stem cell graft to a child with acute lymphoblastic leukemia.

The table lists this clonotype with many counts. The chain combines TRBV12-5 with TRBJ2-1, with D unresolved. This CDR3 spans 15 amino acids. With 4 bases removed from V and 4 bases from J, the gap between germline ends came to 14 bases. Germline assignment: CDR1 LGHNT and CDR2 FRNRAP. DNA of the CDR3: TGTGCTAGTGGTTCCCCCTTAGGCAGTTACAATGAGCAGTTCTTC. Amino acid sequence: CASGSPLGSYNEQFF.

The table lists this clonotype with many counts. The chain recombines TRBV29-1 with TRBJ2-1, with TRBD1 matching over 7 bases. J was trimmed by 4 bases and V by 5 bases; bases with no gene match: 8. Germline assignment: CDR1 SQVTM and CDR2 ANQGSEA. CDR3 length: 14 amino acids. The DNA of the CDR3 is TGCAGCGTTATGAGACAGGGCCGATACAATGAGCAGTTCTTC. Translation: CSVMRQGRYNEQFF.

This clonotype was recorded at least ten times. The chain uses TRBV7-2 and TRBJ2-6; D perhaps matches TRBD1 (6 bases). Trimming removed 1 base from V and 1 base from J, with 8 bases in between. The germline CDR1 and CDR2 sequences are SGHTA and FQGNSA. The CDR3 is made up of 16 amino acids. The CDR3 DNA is TGTGCCAGCAGCTTAGTCACAGGGTCTGGGGCCAACGTCCTGACTTTC. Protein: CASSLVTGSGANVLTF.

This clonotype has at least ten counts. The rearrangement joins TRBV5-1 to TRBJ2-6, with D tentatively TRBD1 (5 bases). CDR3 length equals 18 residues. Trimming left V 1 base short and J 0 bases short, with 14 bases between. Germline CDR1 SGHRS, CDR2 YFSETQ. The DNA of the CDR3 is TGCGCCAGCAGCTTGAGGGGCTTATCGAGCTCTGGGGCCAACGTCCTGACTTTC. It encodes CASSLRGLSSSGANVLTF.

The CDR3 reads CAWGRSGLAEVNTGELFF. Written as DNA, the CDR3 is TGTGCCTGGGGTAGGAGTGGACTAGCGGAAGTAAACACCGGGGAGCTGTTTTTT. V and J are TRBV30 and TRBJ2-2; TRBD2 agrees at 10 bases. Trimming took 5 bases from V and 2 from J; bases not matched to a gene: 14. The germline V gene encodes CDR1 GTSNPN and CDR2 SVGIG (reference sequence). This CDR3 has 18 amino acids.

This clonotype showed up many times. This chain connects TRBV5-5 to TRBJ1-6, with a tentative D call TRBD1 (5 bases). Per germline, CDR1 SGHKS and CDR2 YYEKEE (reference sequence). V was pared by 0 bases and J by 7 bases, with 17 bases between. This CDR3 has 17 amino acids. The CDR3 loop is CASSLVGAGRNNSPLHF. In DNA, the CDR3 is TGTGCCAGCAGCTTGGTCGGTGCGGGACGCAACAATTCACCCCTCCACTTT.

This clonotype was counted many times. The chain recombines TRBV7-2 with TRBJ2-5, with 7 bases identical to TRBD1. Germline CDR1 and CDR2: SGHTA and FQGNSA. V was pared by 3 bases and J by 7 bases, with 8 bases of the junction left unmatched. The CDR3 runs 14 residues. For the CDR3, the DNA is TGTGCCAGCAGCTTTGACAGGGCAATGCGGACCCAGTACTTC. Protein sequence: CASSFDRAMRTQYF.

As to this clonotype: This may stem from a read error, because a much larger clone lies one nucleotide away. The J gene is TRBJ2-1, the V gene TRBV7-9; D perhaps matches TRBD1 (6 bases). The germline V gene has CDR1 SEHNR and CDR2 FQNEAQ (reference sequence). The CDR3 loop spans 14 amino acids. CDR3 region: CASSWDNSYNEHFF. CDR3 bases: TGTGCCAGCAGTTGGGACAACTCCTACAATGAGCATTTCTTC.

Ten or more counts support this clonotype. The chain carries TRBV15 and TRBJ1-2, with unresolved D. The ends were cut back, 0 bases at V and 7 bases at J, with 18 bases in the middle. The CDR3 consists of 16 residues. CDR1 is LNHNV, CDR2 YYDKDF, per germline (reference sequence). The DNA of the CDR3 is TGTGCCACCAGCAGAGATCCATCGCACCTTGAAGGTGGCTACACCTTC. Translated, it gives CATSRDPSHLEGGYTF.

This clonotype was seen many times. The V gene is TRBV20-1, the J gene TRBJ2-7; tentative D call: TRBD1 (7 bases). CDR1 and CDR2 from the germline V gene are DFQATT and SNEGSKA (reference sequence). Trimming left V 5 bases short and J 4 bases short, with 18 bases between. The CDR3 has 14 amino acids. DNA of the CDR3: TGCAGTGCTCCGGACAGGTGGGGACTGTACGAGCAGTACTTC. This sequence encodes CSAPDRWGLYEQYF.

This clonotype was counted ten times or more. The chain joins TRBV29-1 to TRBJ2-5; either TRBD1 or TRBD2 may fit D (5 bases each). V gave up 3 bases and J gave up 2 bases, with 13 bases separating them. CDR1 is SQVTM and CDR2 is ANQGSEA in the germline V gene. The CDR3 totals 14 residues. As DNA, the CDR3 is TGCAGCGTTGAGGGAGACAGCCTTCAAGAGACCCAGTACTTC. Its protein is CSVEGDSLQETQYF.

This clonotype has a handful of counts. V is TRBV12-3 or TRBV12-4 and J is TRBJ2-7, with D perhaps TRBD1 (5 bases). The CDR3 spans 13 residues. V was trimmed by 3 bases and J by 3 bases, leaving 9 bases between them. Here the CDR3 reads CASSFGHFYEQYF. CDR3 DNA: TGTGCCAGCAGTTTTGGACATTTCTACGAGCAGTACTTC.

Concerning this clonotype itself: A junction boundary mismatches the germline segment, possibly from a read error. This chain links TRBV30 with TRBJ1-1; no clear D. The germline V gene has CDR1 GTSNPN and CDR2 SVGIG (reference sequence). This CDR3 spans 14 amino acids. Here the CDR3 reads CAWGTGLGNTETFF. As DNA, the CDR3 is TGTGCCTGGGGTACGGGATTAGGGAACACTGAAACTTTCTTT.

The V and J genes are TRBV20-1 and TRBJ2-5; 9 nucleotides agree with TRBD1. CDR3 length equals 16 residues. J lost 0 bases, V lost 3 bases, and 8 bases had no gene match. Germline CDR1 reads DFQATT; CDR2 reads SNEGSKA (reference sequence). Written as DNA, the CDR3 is TGCAGTGCTAGGAAGGTCGGGGACAGGGACCAAGAGACCCAGTACTTC. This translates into CSARKVGDRDQETQYF.

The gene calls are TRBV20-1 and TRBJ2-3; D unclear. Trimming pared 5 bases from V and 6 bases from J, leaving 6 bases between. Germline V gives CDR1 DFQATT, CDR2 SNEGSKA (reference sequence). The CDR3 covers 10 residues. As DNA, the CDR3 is TGCAGTGCTCTCTTTGATACGCAGTATTTT. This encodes CSALFDTQYF.

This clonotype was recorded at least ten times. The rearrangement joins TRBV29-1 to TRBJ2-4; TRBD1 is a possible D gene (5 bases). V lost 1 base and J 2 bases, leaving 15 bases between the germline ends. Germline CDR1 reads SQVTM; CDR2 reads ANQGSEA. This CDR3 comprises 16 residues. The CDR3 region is CSVEGQALGPKNIQYF. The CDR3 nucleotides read TGCAGCGTTGAAGGGCAGGCCCTGGGGCCCAAAAACATTCAGTACTTC. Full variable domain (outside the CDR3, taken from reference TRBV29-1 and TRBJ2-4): SAVISQKPSRDICQRGTSLTIQCQVDSQVTMMFWYRQQPGQSLTLIATANQGSEATYESGFVIDKFPISRPNLTFSTLTVSNMSPEDSSIYLCSVEGQALGPKNIQYFGAGTRLSVL.

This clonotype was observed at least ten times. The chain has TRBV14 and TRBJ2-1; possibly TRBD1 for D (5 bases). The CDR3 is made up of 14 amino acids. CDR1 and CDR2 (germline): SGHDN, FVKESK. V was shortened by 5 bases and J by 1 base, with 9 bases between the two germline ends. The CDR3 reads CASSFRVSYNEQFF. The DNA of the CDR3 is TGTGCCAGCAGCTTCAGGGTATCCTACAATGAGCAGTTCTTC.

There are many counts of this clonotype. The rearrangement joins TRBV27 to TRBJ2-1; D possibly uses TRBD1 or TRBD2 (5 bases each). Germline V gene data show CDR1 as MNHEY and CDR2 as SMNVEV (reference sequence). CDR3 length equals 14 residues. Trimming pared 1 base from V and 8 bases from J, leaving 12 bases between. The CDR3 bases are TGTGCCAGCAGTTTATTCTGGGGGAGCGATGAGCAGTTCTTC. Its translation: CASSLFWGSDEQFF.

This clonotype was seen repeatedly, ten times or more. The CDR3 loop reads CAISVGNTDTQYF. CDR3 sequence (DNA): TGTGCCATCAGTGTTGGAAACACAGATACGCAGTATTTT. The chain couples TRBV10-3 to TRBJ2-3; no clear D gene. The CDR3 totals 13 residues. Deletions cut 4 bases from V and 2 bases from J, with 7 bases between. Germline CDR1 ENHRY, CDR2 SYGVKD.

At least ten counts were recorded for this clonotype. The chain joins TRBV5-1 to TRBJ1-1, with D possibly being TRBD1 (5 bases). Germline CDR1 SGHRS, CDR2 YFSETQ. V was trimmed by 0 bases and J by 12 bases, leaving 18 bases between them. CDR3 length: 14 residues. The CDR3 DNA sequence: TGCGCCAGCAGCTTGGATTACCGGGGCCCCGAGACTTTCTTT. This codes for CASSLDYRGPETFF.

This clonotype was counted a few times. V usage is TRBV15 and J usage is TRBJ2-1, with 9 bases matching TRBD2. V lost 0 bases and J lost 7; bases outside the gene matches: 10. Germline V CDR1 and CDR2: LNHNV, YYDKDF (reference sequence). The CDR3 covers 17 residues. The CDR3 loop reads CATSRDPREGPENEQFF. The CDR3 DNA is TGTGCCACCAGCAGAGATCCGCGGGAGGGCCCTGAGAATGAGCAGTTCTTC.